The 2 T cell receptor beta chains presented below share a single source sample, sequenced in a study of blood T cells in healthy people across ages. Alongside a J-beta primer mix, a sample-barcoded 5' primer served in a second PCR lasting about 7 to 11 cycles. TCRdb analysed the 5' RACE reads with MiXCR anew, one entry per CDR3 protein. This sample has about 640,000 distinct CDR3 sequences, with roughly 53% found just once. The sequenced sample consisted of blood. The receptors originated from a man aged 55 to 70 in good health.

This chain links TRBV10-1 with TRBJ2-3, with TRBD2 identical over 10 bases. The CDR3 covers 16 residues. Germline trimming cut 8 bases from V and 6 bases from J; bases unmatched to any gene: 14. Germline values: CDR1 WNHNN, CDR2 SYGVQD (reference sequence). This chain's CDR3 is CASPRSGTSVRDTQYF. The CDR3 DNA is TGCGCCAGCCCAAGGTCCGGGACTAGCGTTCGGGATACGCAGTATTTT.

This clonotype showed up just a few times. The chain joins TRBV3-1 to TRBJ1-5; D remains unclear. Per germline, CDR1 LGHDT and CDR2 YNNKEL (reference sequence). The CDR3 is made up of 13 amino acids. Between the trimmed V and J ends, which lost 3 bases and 7 bases, there was a span of 10 bases. The CDR3 DNA sequence: TGTGCCAGCAGCCAGGGCCCCACCCAGCCCCAGCATTTT. Its translation is CASSQGPTQPQHF.